Shown below are 10 T cell receptor beta chains from a single sample sequenced in a study of blood T cell repertoires in COVID-19. Libraries were prepared by immunoSEQ multiplex PCR; TCRdb keeps only in-frame clonotypes and omits some of them. The sample includes some 320,000 clones, about nine tenths of them seen just once. Sequencing used PBMCs or T cells enriched from blood (not recorded which). Receptors originate from a man in his sixties who had recovered from COVID-19.

This rearrangement joins TRBV28 to TRBJ1-1; D is ambiguous. This CDR3 comprises 14 residues. V was cut by 3 bases and J by 0 bases, with 8 bases left in between. The V gene's germline CDR1 is MDHEN and CDR2 SYDVKM. The CDR3 region is CASSFGGLNTEAFF. The DNA for the CDR3 is TGTGCCAGCAGTTTCGGCGGGCTGAACACTGAAGCTTTCTTT.

V and J are TRBV18 and TRBJ2-1; no definite D call. CDR3 length: 15 residues. Germline CDR1 is KGHSH and CDR2 is LQKENI. Trimming removed 0 bases from V and 5 bases from J, with 11 bases in between. The chain's CDR3 is CASSPPGRSDNEQFF. CDR3 coding DNA: TGTGCCAGCTCACCACCGGGCAGGTCCGACAATGAGCAGTTCTTC.

The V call is TRBV6-6, the J call TRBJ1-5; the D is unclear. V lost 6 bases and J 5 bases, leaving 11 bases between the germline ends. This CDR3 has 13 residues. The germline V gene encodes CDR1 MNHNY and CDR2 SVGAGI (reference sequence). CDR3 nucleotides: TGTGCCAGCAGCGCCCTAGGCGATCAGCCCCAGCATTTT. Amino acid sequence: CASSALGDQPQHF.

The V gene is TRBV6-5, the J gene TRBJ2-2, with TRBD2 matching 13 bases. The germline gives CDR1 MNHEY, CDR2 SVGAGI. The CDR3 is 15 amino acids. V was pared by 6 bases and J by 6 bases, with 4 bases of the junction left unmatched. The CDR3 region is CASSQLAGGSGELFF. DNA for the CDR3: TGTGCCAGCAGCCAACTAGCGGGAGGGTCCGGGGAGCTGTTTTTT.

This clone was seen only a few times. The V call is TRBV7-6, the J call TRBJ1-6; 10 bases are shared with TRBD1. The CDR3 length is 15 residues. V shed 1 base and J 10 bases; nucleotides not matched to a gene: 4. Germline CDR1 and CDR2: SGHVS and FNYEAQ. The CDR3 sequence: CASSLGQGAESPLHF. Written as DNA, the CDR3 is TGTGCCAGCAGCTTAGGACAGGGGGCCGAATCACCCCTCCACTTT.

This chain connects TRBV15 to TRBJ1-6, with D hard to call. Germline assignment: CDR1 LNHNV and CDR2 YYDKDF (reference sequence). This CDR3 has 14 amino acids. V dropped 0 bases and J dropped 5 bases, with 5 bases sitting between them. The CDR3 DNA sequence: TGTGCCACCAGCAGAGATCCCGATAATTCACCCCTCCACTTT. This sequence encodes CATSRDPDNSPLHF.

The rearrangement links TRBV18 to TRBJ1-1, with a possible D match to TRBD1 (5 bases). The CDR3 length is 15 residues. Per the germline V gene, CDR1 is KGHSH and CDR2 is LQKENI. V was trimmed by 5 bases and J by 3 bases, leaving 16 bases between them. CDR3 loop: CASSAGYDRYTEAFF. The CDR3 region has the DNA TGTGCCAGCTCAGCAGGGTACGATAGGTACACTGAAGCTTTCTTT.

J is TRBJ1-2 and V is TRBV24-1; no clear D gene. This CDR3 contains 13 residues. Trimming shortened V by 1 base and J by 3 bases, and 5 bases separated the two germline ends. CDR1 and CDR2 from the germline V gene are KGHDR and SFDVKD. Written as DNA, the CDR3 is TGTGCCACCAGTGATTTTACGGACTATGGCTACACCTTC. It translates to CATSDFTDYGYTF.

The rearrangement uses TRBV5-1 and TRBJ2-3; 15 bases align to TRBD2. Germline CDR1 SGHRS, CDR2 YFSETQ. The V and J ends lost 4 bases and 5 bases, in that order; junction bases with no gene match: 8. This CDR3 is built from 17 residues. The CDR3: CASSPGLAGGFGDTQYF. CDR3 coding DNA: TGCGCCAGCAGCCCGGGACTAGCGGGAGGTTTTGGAGATACGCAGTATTTT.

This rearrangement joins TRBV10-1 to TRBJ1-3; D gene ambiguous. Trimming removed 0 bases from V and 4 bases from J, with 10 bases in between. The CDR3 is 15 residues long. From germline, CDR1 is WNHNN and CDR2 SYGVQD (reference sequence). CDR3 DNA sequence: TGCGCCAGCAGTGAGTCTGGTGGGCTCGGAAACACCATATATTTT. Translation gives CASSESGGLGNTIYF.